The 14 T cell receptor beta chains listed next were all sequenced from one sample in a study of graft-versus-host responses after intestinal transplantation. Assay: immunoSEQ multiplex PCR; the TCRdb copy retains only in-frame clones and omits some. The data show fewer than 150,000 clones, around 90% seen once. These receptors' antigens are unknown. Sequences were derived from unstimulated CD4+ T cells sorted from spleen or lymph node cells, sampled before intestinal transplant. These receptors were taken from a human donor who received an intestinal transplant.

This chain links TRBV9 with TRBJ1-6, with 7 nucleotides matching TRBD1. This CDR3 spans 14 amino acids. Germline V CDR1 and CDR2: SGDLS, YYNGEE. Trimming took 4 bases from V and 6 from J; bases not matched to a gene: 4. The CDR3 sequence: CASSLTGLNSPLHF. CDR3 coding DNA: TGTGCCAGCAGCCTGACAGGGCTTAATTCACCCCTCCACTTT.

The gene calls are TRBV18 and TRBJ2-5; tentatively, D is TRBD1 (6 bases). Trimming removed 3 bases at V and 5 bases at J, with 25 bases between. The CDR3 runs to 18 residues. The germline V gene encodes CDR1 KGHSH and CDR2 LQKENI. CDR3 DNA sequence: TGTGCCAGCTCACCGCCCGGCGGTGGATGGGGGCGTTACGAGACCCAGTACTTC. Its protein is CASSPPGGGWGRYETQYF.

J is TRBJ2-3 and V is TRBV6-1; 9 nucleotides agree with TRBD1. Germline CDR1 MNHNS, CDR2 SASEGT. The V and J ends lost 7 bases and 0 bases, in that order; junction bases with no gene match: 5. CDR3 length: 15 residues. CDR3 loop: CASNNRGRSTDTQYF. Written as DNA, the CDR3 is TGTGCCAGCAATAACAGGGGGCGCAGCACAGATACGCAGTATTTT.

The chain uses TRBV5-4 and TRBJ2-3, with 13 bases fitting TRBD2. The CDR3 length is 17 residues. In germline, CDR1 is SGHNT, CDR2 YYREEE (reference sequence). The trim removed 0 bases at V and 7 bases at J, leaving 8 bases unmatched. This CDR3 is CASSLEVTSGGRNTQYF. In nucleotides, the CDR3 is TGTGCCAGCAGCTTGGAGGTGACTAGCGGGGGGAGGAATACGCAGTATTTT.

This clone has a single count. The chain combines TRBV2 with TRBJ1-2; D may be TRBD1 (6 bases). V lost 2 bases and J lost 0, with 10 bases in between. There are 15 residues in the CDR3. The germline gives CDR1 SNHLY, CDR2 FYNNEI. This CDR3 is CASSEYRTANYGYTF. CDR3 coding DNA: TGTGCCAGCAGTGAATATAGGACAGCTAACTATGGCTACACCTTC.

This clone was detected only a few times. V usage is TRBV5-4 and J usage is TRBJ1-2, with D maybe TRBD1 (5 bases). CDR3 length: 13 residues. Germline V gives CDR1 SGHNT, CDR2 YYREEE (reference sequence). Trimming took off 7 bases at V and 5 bases at J, with 15 bases between the two ends. The CDR3 bases are TGTGCCAGCCACAGTCAGGGAATGTATGGCTACACCTTC. The encoded protein is CASHSQGMYGYTF.

The rearrangement joins TRBV27 to TRBJ1-1; D unresolved. The CDR3 extends over 13 amino acids. Germline CDR1 reads MNHEY; CDR2 reads SMNVEV (reference sequence). Trimming cost V 2 bases and J 4 bases, with 8 bases left between them. CDR3 loop: CASSLGRTTEAFF. In nucleotides, the CDR3 is TGTGCCAGCAGTTTAGGACGGACCACTGAAGCTTTCTTT.

The chain recombines TRBV9 with TRBJ2-1; unclear D gene. With 0 bases removed from V and 7 bases from J, the gap between germline ends came to 2 bases. The CDR3 is made up of 11 amino acids. Germline V gene sequence: CDR1 SGDLS, CDR2 YYNGEE. The CDR3 nucleotides are TGTGCCAGCAGCGTAGAAAATGAGCAGTTCTTC. Translating gives CASSVENEQFF.

The V call is TRBV6-1, the J call TRBJ1-2; tentatively, D is TRBD1 (6 bases). Trimming took off 1 base at V and 0 bases at J, with 18 bases between the two ends. The length of the CDR3 is 18 residues. Germline CDR1 and CDR2: MNHNS and SASEGT. The CDR3 DNA reads TGTGCCAGCAGTGAAGGACTCTTTCAGGGGCAGGCTAACTATGGCTACACCTTC. This translates into CASSEGLFQGQANYGYTF.

The V and J genes are TRBV6-5 and TRBJ1-1; D remains unclear. The length of the CDR3 is 15 residues. Germline values: CDR1 MNHEY, CDR2 SVGAGI. The germline V and J ends were trimmed by 5 bases and 9 bases, with 22 bases remaining between them. CDR3 residues: CASSPARGDSTKAFF. The CDR3 DNA reads as TGTGCCAGCAGTCCAGCCCGAGGAGACTCTACCAAAGCTTTCTTT.

The chain uses TRBV12-5 and TRBJ2-1; 8 bases agree with TRBD1. The germline CDR1 and CDR2 sequences are LGHNT and FRNRAP. This CDR3 has 15 amino acids. V shed 5 bases and J 3 bases; nucleotides not matched to a gene: 6. The CDR3 DNA follows: TGTGCTAGTGGTCCCCAGGGGGCTTACTACAATGAGCAGTTCTTC. Translating gives CASGPQGAYYNEQFF.

V is TRBV7-9 and J is TRBJ2-2; TRBD1 matches 7 bases. Germline loops: CDR1 SEHNR, CDR2 FQNEAQ (reference sequence). The CDR3 runs 16 residues. J lost 0 bases, V lost 5 bases, and 6 bases had no gene match. CDR3 DNA: TGTGCCAGCAGCCGTTCCGGGACAGCGAACACCGGGGAGCTGTTTTTT. This encodes CASSRSGTANTGELFF.

V is TRBV6-5 and J is TRBJ2-7; a weak D match, TRBD1 (7 bases). The CDR3 is made up of 15 amino acids. V lost 6 bases and J lost 2, with 17 bases in between. CDR1 is MNHEY, CDR2 SVGAGI, per germline. CDR3 nucleotide sequence: TGTGCCAGCAGAAGTGGAGGGGGCGTCACCTACGAGCAGTACTTC. Its protein product is CASRSGGGVTYEQYF.

The CDR3 coding sequence is TGTGCCAGCATAAGGCGGGTCAATCAGCCCCAGCATTTT. As protein: CASIRRVNQPQHF. The V gene is TRBV5-8, the J gene TRBJ1-5; no reliable D call. CDR1 is SGHTS, CDR2 YDEGEE, per germline. V lost 6 bases and J 3 bases, leaving 10 bases between the germline ends. The CDR3 is 13 amino acids.